Listed here are 27 T cell receptor beta chains from one sample, sequenced in a study of cytomegalovirus exposure and HLA in healthy donors. Amplification used 60 Vbeta primers and 13 Jbeta primers. TCRdb's table, derived via immunoSEQ multiplex PCR, lists solely in-frame clones and lacks some. This sample yields over 100,000 clones, of which about four fifths are seen a single time; roughly 20% belongs to the top ten. What was sequenced was PBMCs. The receptors shown here come from a man aged 25-45 years in good health and CMV-seropositive.

Here the CDR3 DNA reads TGTGCCAGTAGCTGGGACAGAAACACCGGGGAGCTGTTTTTT. This codes for CASSWDRNTGELFF. The chain employs TRBV19 and TRBJ2-2, with 7 bases fitting TRBD1. After removal of 6 bases from V and 2 bases from J, the junction contained 3 bases not matched to a gene. This CDR3 spans 14 amino acids. Germline CDR1 is LNHDA and CDR2 is SQIVND (reference sequence). Supplemented by reference TRBV19 and TRBJ2-2, the full variable domain reads DGGITQSPKYLFRKEGQNVTLSCEQNLNHDAMYWYRQDPGQGLRLIYYSQIVNDFQKGDIAEGYSVSREKKESFPLTVTSAQKNPTAFYLCASSWDRNTGELFFGEGSRLTVL.

The chain is built from TRBV6-6 and TRBJ1-1; 11 positions agree with TRBD1. V was clipped by 2 bases and J by 5 bases; unmatched bases: 4. The length of the CDR3 is 15 residues. The germline V gene encodes CDR1 MNHNY and CDR2 SVGAGI (reference sequence). The CDR3 is CASSYPDRGRTEAFF. For the CDR3, the DNA is TGTGCCAGCAGTTACCCGGACAGGGGGCGAACTGAAGCTTTCTTT.

J is TRBJ1-5 and V is TRBV4-1, with D maybe TRBD1 (6 bases). This CDR3 has 13 residues. CDR1 is MGHRA, CDR2 YSYEKL, per germline. V was pared by 3 bases and J by 7 bases, with 10 bases between. The CDR3: CASSQGAGQPQHF. CDR3 in DNA: TGCGCCAGCAGCCAGGGGGCCGGGCAGCCCCAGCATTTT.

The chain couples TRBV5-1 to TRBJ1-1, with D possibly TRBD1 on 6 matching bases. The CDR3 has 14 amino acids. V was clipped by 6 bases and J by 4 bases, with 16 bases between them. Germline lookup yields CDR1 SGHRS and CDR2 YFSETQ. The CDR3 nucleotides are TGCGCCAGCACGAACACAGGGAGTAGCACTGAAGCTTTCTTT. Its protein is CASTNTGSSTEAFF.

This chain's CDR3 is CASFFDRDTEAFF. For the CDR3, the DNA is TGCGCCAGCTTTTTTGACAGGGACACTGAAGCTTTCTTT. The rearrangement uses TRBV5-1 and TRBJ1-1, with TRBD1 matching 7 bases. The V and J ends lost 7 bases and 3 bases, in that order; junction bases with no gene match: 6. The CDR3 has 13 amino acids. Germline V gene sequence: CDR1 SGHRS, CDR2 YFSETQ.

A remark on this clone: Other nucleotide sequences from this sample produce the same CDR3. The genes are TRBV2 and TRBJ2-3; 7 bases line up with TRBD1. From germline, CDR1 is SNHLY and CDR2 FYNNEI. V lost 4 bases to trimming and J lost 1 base; unmatched junction nucleotides: 5. The CDR3 totals 15 residues. In DNA form, the CDR3 reads TGTGCCAGCAGTGGACGGACAGGAGGCACAGATACGCAGTATTTT. It encodes CASSGRTGGTDTQYF.

This clone was counted between two and nine times. The chain links TRBV29-1 to TRBJ2-1, with 11 bases matching TRBD2. Germline V CDR1 and CDR2: SQVTM, ANQGSEA. The CDR3 is 17 amino acids. Trimming at V came to 1 base and at J to 5 bases, leaving 10 bases not matched to a gene. The CDR3: CSVEGWVLAGGDNEQFF. The CDR3 nucleotides read TGCAGCGTTGAAGGGTGGGTTCTAGCGGGAGGAGACAATGAGCAGTTCTTC.

V and J are TRBV5-1 and TRBJ1-3; D is unclear. V gave up 0 bases and J gave up 0 bases, with 4 bases separating them. The CDR3 sequence is 14 residues long. Germline V gene data show CDR1 as SGHRS and CDR2 as YFSETQ. CDR3 in amino acids: CASSLDSSGNTIYF. The CDR3 nucleotides are TGCGCCAGCAGCTTGGACAGCTCTGGAAACACCATATATTTT.

The chain joins TRBV7-9 to TRBJ1-1; D is possibly TRBD1 (5 bases). Germline V gene lookup returns CDR1 SEHNR and CDR2 FQNEAQ (reference sequence). Trimming removed 8 bases from V and 0 bases from J, with 13 bases in between. The CDR3 runs to 14 residues. The CDR3 region has the DNA TGTGCCAGCGCGCGGGGACCCCTGAACACTGAAGCTTTCTTT. Amino acids: CASARGPLNTEAFF.

The CDR3 DNA sequence: TGTGCCAGCAGCGTAGACGGGGTTGGCTACAATGAGCAGTTCTTC. This translates into CASSVDGVGYNEQFF. The chain joins TRBV9 to TRBJ2-1; D is possibly TRBD2 (5 bases). This CDR3 is 15 amino acids long. V shed 0 bases and J shed 3 bases, with 10 bases lying between them. The germline CDR1 and CDR2 sequences are SGDLS and YYNGEE.

About this clone itself: A read error may account for a junction end that differs from germline. The rearrangement uses TRBV6-4 and TRBJ1-6; TRBD1 agrees at 7 bases. CDR1 is MRHNA and CDR2 is SNTAGT in the germline V gene. The CDR3 runs 12 residues. CDR3 region: CHRGPFGSPLHF. CDR3 nucleotides: TGCCACAGGGGTCCTTTCGGGTCACCCCTCCACTTT.

The CDR3 spells CASGDRVNSPLHF. DNA for the CDR3: TGTGCCAGTGGGGACAGGGTTAATTCACCCCTCCACTTT. This rearrangement joins TRBV19 to TRBJ1-6; TRBD1 agrees at 9 bases. This CDR3 has 13 residues. Germline-derived CDR1 and CDR2 are LNHDA and SQIVND (reference sequence). Trimming at V came to 8 bases and at J to 6 bases, leaving 2 bases not matched to a gene.

V usage is TRBV30 and J usage is TRBJ2-7; 7 nucleotides align to TRBD1. The germline CDR1 and CDR2 sequences are GTSNPN and SVGIG (reference sequence). The CDR3 is 12 residues long. J lost 6 bases, V lost 4 bases, and 6 bases had no gene match. CDR3 loop: CAWNRGAREQYF. In DNA, the CDR3 is TGTGCCTGGAACAGGGGCGCCCGCGAGCAGTACTTC. The full variable domain, rest sourced from reference TRBV30 and TRBJ2-7, is SQTIHQWPATLVQPVGSPLSLECTVEGTSNPNLYWYRQAAGRGLQLLFYSVGIGQISSEVPQNLSASRPQDRQFILSSKKLLLSDSGFYLCAWNRGAREQYFGPGTRLTVT.

This clone was counted once. J is TRBJ2-3 and V is TRBV6-6; a possible D gene is TRBD1 (7 bases). The length of the CDR3 is 16 residues. Trimming shortened V by 6 bases and J by 1 base, and 17 bases separated the two germline ends. The germline gives CDR1 MNHNY, CDR2 SVGAGI (reference sequence). CDR3 protein: CASRYQTGTGTDTQYF. The CDR3 coding sequence is TGTGCCAGCAGATACCAGACAGGGACTGGCACAGATACGCAGTATTTT.

The chain links TRBV7-2 to TRBJ1-1; TRBD1 might be the D (6 bases). Looked up from germline, CDR1 is SGHTA and CDR2 is FQGNSA. This CDR3 has 15 residues. Trimming cost V 5 bases and J 1 base, with 14 bases left between them. This CDR3 is CASSPQGARNTEAFF. In DNA, the CDR3 is TGTGCCAGCAGCCCACAGGGTGCCCGGAACACTGAAGCTTTCTTT.

J is TRBJ2-7 and V is TRBV28; a possible D gene is TRBD2 (5 bases). Germline V gene data show CDR1 as MDHEN and CDR2 as SYDVKM. Trimming took off 9 bases at V and 2 bases at J, with 20 bases between the two ends. CDR3 length: 15 residues. The CDR3 reads CASSSPAENTYEQYV. CDR3 DNA sequence: TGTGCCAGTTCATCACCAGCGGAGAATACCTACGAGCAGTACGTC.

The J gene is TRBJ1-2, the V gene TRBV13; TRBD1 is a possible D gene (6 bases). V was shortened by 5 bases and J by 7 bases, with 23 bases between the two germline ends. The CDR3 length is 16 residues. Germline V lookup: CDR1 PRHDT, CDR2 FYEKMQ (reference sequence). The CDR3 DNA reads TGTGCCAGCAGCCTTTCAAGGGGAACAGGGAAAGGTGGCTACACCTTC. Its protein product is CASSLSRGTGKGGYTF.

The V call is TRBV7-9, the J call TRBJ2-5; 9 bases align to TRBD1. The closer fit of TRBJ2-7 to the DNA end suggests the J call may be wrong. CDR1 SEHNR and CDR2 FQNEAQ come from the germline V gene (reference sequence). The CDR3 has 15 residues. The CDR3 nucleotides read TGTGCCAGCAGCTCACCGGGACAGGGATTTTCCGAGCAGTACTTC. This gives the protein CASSSPGQGFSEQYF.

V and J are TRBV5-1 and TRBJ1-2; TRBD1 is a possible D gene (6 bases). The germline V and J ends were trimmed by 1 base and 7 bases, with 17 bases remaining between them. The CDR3 length is 15 residues. Germline-derived CDR1 and CDR2 are SGHRS and YFSETQ. The CDR3 coding sequence is TGCGCCAGCAGCTTGTACAGGGACGACCTTGTTGGCTACACCTTC. Encoded protein: CASSLYRDDLVGYTF.

The CDR3 spells CASTQGGLDNEQFF. CDR3 coding DNA: TGTGCCAGCACCCAGGGGGGTTTGGATAATGAGCAGTTCTTC. The chain recombines TRBV7-9 with TRBJ2-1; D possibly corresponds to TRBD1 (7 bases). Germline loops: CDR1 SEHNR, CDR2 FQNEAQ (reference sequence). The CDR3 runs 14 residues. V was shortened by 7 bases and J by 7 bases, with 17 bases between the two germline ends.

The gene calls are TRBV28 and TRBJ2-6; weak D call: TRBD1 (6 bases). Germline V gene data show CDR1 as MDHEN and CDR2 as SYDVKM. The V gene lost 4 bases and the J gene lost 1 base, with 8 bases spanning the gap. The CDR3 runs to 15 residues. The CDR3 DNA reads as TGTGCCAGCAGTTCCACAGGGTCTGGGGCCAACGTCCTGACTTTC. Translated: CASSSTGSGANVLTF.

The rearrangement links TRBV29-1 to TRBJ2-1; D is undetermined. The germline CDR1 and CDR2 sequences are SQVTM and ANQGSEA. The CDR3 is made up of 13 amino acids. Trimming shortened V by 4 bases and J by 3 bases, and 10 bases separated the two germline ends. CDR3 DNA sequence: TGCAGCGTTGGGCTAACTAACTACAATGAGCAGTTCTTC. Encoded protein: CSVGLTNYNEQFF.

This chain joins TRBV9 and TRBJ1-4, with TRBD1 as a possible D gene (5 bases). The germline V and J ends were trimmed by 3 bases and 8 bases, with 20 bases remaining between them. Germline V gene data show CDR1 as SGDLS and CDR2 as YYNGEE. The CDR3 consists of 16 residues. CDR3 bases: TGTGCCAGCAGCGCAGCCTCAGGGTATATTAGGGAAAAACTGTTTTTT. It is translated as CASSAASGYIREKLFF. The entire variable domain, with the rest obtained from reference TRBV9 and TRBJ1-4, is as follows: DSGVTQTPKHLITATGQRVTLRCSPRSGDLSVYWYQQSLDQGLQFLIQYYNGEERAKGNILERFSAQQFPDLHSELNLSSLELGDSALYFCASSAASGYIREKLFFGSGTQLSVL.

The rearrangement joins TRBV6-1 to TRBJ2-4; perhaps TRBD1 as D (5 bases). Germline-derived CDR1 and CDR2 are MNHNS and SASEGT. V gave up 0 bases and J gave up 0 bases, with 9 bases separating them. The CDR3 contains 16 residues. In DNA, the CDR3 is TGTGCCAGCAGTGAAGCAGCAGGGCGAGCCAAAAACATTCAGTACTTC. Its translation is CASSEAAGRAKNIQYF.

The CDR3 DNA follows: TGCGCCAGCAGAAGAGTTATTGGCACAGATACGCAGTATTTT. It specifies CASRRVIGTDTQYF. The chain uses TRBV5-1 and TRBJ2-3; D remains ambiguous. In germline, CDR1 is SGHRS, CDR2 YFSETQ. This CDR3 has 14 amino acids. V dropped 5 bases and J dropped 1 base, with 11 bases sitting between them.

This rearrangement joins TRBV4-1 to TRBJ1-3, with D perhaps TRBD1 (6 bases). V lost 3 bases to trimming and J lost 4 bases, with 19 bases between them. This CDR3 is built from 17 residues. Germline assignment: CDR1 MGHRA and CDR2 YSYEKL. CDR3 coding DNA: TGCGCCAGCAGCCAGACACAACTCAGGGGACGGGGAAACACCATATATTTT. As protein: CASSQTQLRGRGNTIYF.

The J gene is TRBJ2-2, the V gene TRBV2; no reliable D call. From germline, CDR1 is SNHLY and CDR2 FYNNEI. The CDR3 loop spans 15 amino acids. Trimming removed 9 bases from V and 4 bases from J, with 18 bases in between. CDR3 nucleotide sequence: TGTGCCAGATCCCCCCCAGGCACCCCCACCGGGGAGCTGTTTTTT. This gives the protein CARSPPGTPTGELFF.